Detailed here is one T cell receptor (beta chain). Distinct nucleotide sequences in the sample also encode this CDR3. The data derive from a study of blood T cell repertoires in COVID-19. About the research overall: Material from acute and convalescent COVID-19 was sourced from the United States, Italy and Spain. PBMCs, B-cell-depleted T cells, or T cells were the source of the cDNA or gDNA that made up the material.

Original handling: Estimated nucleated cell counts came from reference gene primer amplification. Here immunoSEQ multiplex PCR was the method, and the copy in TCRdb shows in-frame clones only, minus some. The V and J calls and clone size were taken over from that table, and D and trimming were inferred from the DNA. The sample lists under 200,000 clones, 76% occurring once. The CDR3 is made up of 15 amino acids. The J segment lost 0 bases and the V segment lost 3 bases, leaving 3 bases of the junction unmatched. CDR1 and CDR2 (germline): MRHNA, SNTAGT. The chain has TRBV6-4 and TRBJ2-3; TRBD1 agrees at 7 bases. What was sequenced was peripheral blood. This TCR was recovered from a woman of 80 years or more with acute or convalescent COVID-19. Here the CDR3 DNA reads TGTGCCAGCAGTGAACAGGGGACGAGCACAGATACGCAGTATTTT. Translated: CASSEQGTSTDTQYF.